The present entry profiles one T cell receptor (beta chain) with its context. The data were taken from a study of blood T cell repertoires in COVID-19. Study overall: Italy, Spain and the United States were the sources of the convalescent and acute COVID-19 samples. Sample material is recorded as cDNA or gDNA derived from T cells, B-cell-depleted T cells, or PBMCs.

V was trimmed by 8 bases and J by 1 base, leaving 14 bases between them. The CDR3 extends over 14 amino acids. CDR1 and CDR2 from the germline V gene are LNHDA and SQIVND (reference sequence). Per the original methods: Estimation of nucleated cell counts relied on the amplification of reference gene primers. Generated by immunoSEQ multiplex PCR, the TCRdb table keeps only in-frame clones and is missing some. V, J and clone size are taken as reported in that table, and D and trimming were inferred from the DNA itself. The sample holds about 130,000 clones; more than 85% are singletons and the top ten take around 18%.

Sequencing used peripheral blood. The TCR sequence derives from a man between 50 and 59 years old with active or convalescent COVID-19. This sequence joins TRBV19 and TRBJ1-1; D unclear. The CDR3 sequence is CASVAGAGNTEAFF. CDR3 DNA sequence: TGTGCCAGTGTGGCCGGCGCAGGGAACACTGAAGCTTTCTTT. The variable domain in full, with the rest retrieved from reference TRBV19 and TRBJ1-1, is DGGITQSPKYLFRKEGQNVTLSCEQNLNHDAMYWYRQDPGQGLRLIYYSQIVNDFQKGDIAEGYSVSREKKESFPLTVTSAQKNPTAFYLCASVAGAGNTEAFFGQGTRLTVV.